This passage covers 30 T cell receptor beta chains from one sample sequenced in a study of shared clonotypes between healthy human individuals. The method was immunoSEQ multiplex PCR; TCRdb's version includes in-frame clones alone and lacks a portion of them. The sample includes about 2.3 million clones, 90% to 95% of them seen just once. The sample comprised naive CD4+ T cells from PBMCs. Regarding subset: CD45RA+ positively selected. These receptors were obtained from a man aged 18-30 years in good health. Some clones in this sample may be carry-over from other donors' samples.

This clone was found once. This chain connects TRBV6-6 to TRBJ2-7; 8 bases are shared with TRBD1. Germline lookup yields CDR1 MNHNY and CDR2 SVGAGI (reference sequence). Trimming took 6 bases from V and 9 from J; bases not matched to a gene: 10. This CDR3 spans 13 amino acids. CDR3: CASRVDRATAQYF. CDR3 nucleotide sequence: TGTGCCAGCAGGGTGGACAGGGCGACCGCGCAGTACTTC.

The chain links TRBV11-1 to TRBJ2-5; D may be TRBD1 (5 bases). The CDR3 covers 14 residues. V gave up 5 bases and J gave up 0 bases, with 10 bases separating them. CDR1 and CDR2 (germline): SGHAT, FQDESV (reference sequence). The CDR3: CASSARVYQETQYF. The CDR3 DNA follows: TGTGCCAGCAGCGCCAGGGTTTACCAAGAGACCCAGTACTTC.

This rearrangement joins TRBV5-1 to TRBJ2-2, with D perhaps TRBD1 (6 bases). The CDR3 length is 15 residues. V was shortened by 2 bases and J by 4 bases, with 12 bases between the two germline ends. Germline V lookup: CDR1 SGHRS, CDR2 YFSETQ. The CDR3 DNA reads TGCGCCAGCAGCTTCGACAGGCAGCCCACCGGGGAGCTGTTTTTT. Translation gives CASSFDRQPTGELFF.

J is TRBJ2-1 and V is TRBV11-2; a possible D gene is TRBD2 (6 bases). Per the germline V gene, CDR1 is SGHAT and CDR2 is FQNNGV. The CDR3 is made up of 16 amino acids. The germline V and J ends were trimmed by 5 bases and 3 bases, with 17 bases remaining between them. CDR3 in amino acids: CASSQNSGVGYNEQFF. In nucleotides, the CDR3 is TGTGCCAGCAGCCAAAACTCGGGAGTAGGCTACAATGAGCAGTTCTTC.

The V gene is TRBV11-2, the J gene TRBJ2-2; 7 nucleotides line up with TRBD2. In germline, CDR1 is SGHAT, CDR2 FQNNGV. This CDR3 comprises 15 residues. J lost 1 base, V lost 7 bases, and 6 bases had no gene match. In DNA form, the CDR3 reads TGTGCCAGCACCAGGGCTAGCGGGAACACCGGGGAGCTGTTTTTT. Residues: CASTRASGNTGELFF.

This clone was picked up one time. This chain uses TRBV30 with TRBJ2-5; D is perhaps TRBD2 (6 bases). Germline V gene data show CDR1 as GTSNPN and CDR2 as SVGIG (reference sequence). The CDR3 has 14 amino acids. V gave up 5 bases and J gave up 1 base, with 14 bases separating them. The CDR3 here is CAWAAGGSQETQYF. In DNA, the CDR3 is TGTGCCTGGGCTGCCGGGGGATCCCAAGAGACCCAGTACTTC.

The V gene is TRBV5-1, the J gene TRBJ2-7; 7 bases map to TRBD2. The germline gives CDR1 SGHRS, CDR2 YFSETQ. The junction had 12 bases not matched to a gene; V was cut back by 8 bases and J by 4 bases. The CDR3 covers 14 residues. CDR3 sequence (DNA): TGCGCCAGTCAAGCCGGGGACTACCCATACGAGCAGTACTTC. Its protein product is CASQAGDYPYEQYF.

CDR3 bases: TGTGCCAGCAGTTTGTGGCAGGCTTCGACCTACGAGCAGTACTTC. It codes for CASSLWQASTYEQYF. The gene calls are TRBV28 and TRBJ2-7; D ambiguous. CDR3 length: 15 amino acids. Germline V gives CDR1 MDHEN, CDR2 SYDVKM. Trimming took 3 bases from V and 2 from J, leaving 14 bases between them. Full variable domain (missing parts from reference TRBV28 and TRBJ2-7): DVKVTQSSRYLVKRTGEKVFLECVQDMDHENMFWYRQDPGLGLRLIYFSYDVKMKEKGDIPEGYSVSREKKERFSLILESASTNQTSMYLCASSLWQASTYEQYFGPGTRLTVT.

This chain links TRBV11-3 with TRBJ2-3; TRBD1 matches at 7 bases. CDR1 is SGHNT and CDR2 is YENEEA in the germline V gene. V trimming: 1 base; J trimming: 4 bases; junction bases outside the gene matches: 5. The CDR3 extends over 15 amino acids. DNA of the CDR3: TGTGCCAGCAGCTTAGGAGACAGGGCTGCAGATACGCAGTATTTT. Translating it yields CASSLGDRAADTQYF.

The chain is built from TRBV11-2 and TRBJ2-5, with 12 bases identical to TRBD2. CDR1 and CDR2 (germline): SGHAT, FQNNGV. Trimming at V came to 4 bases and at J to 5 bases, leaving 11 bases not matched to a gene. This CDR3 region has 17 residues. CDR3 amino acids: CASSSSGLAGRRETQYF. The DNA of the CDR3 is TGTGCCAGCAGCTCCTCCGGACTAGCGGGAAGGCGGGAGACCCAGTACTTC. Full variable domain (missing parts from reference TRBV11-2 and TRBJ2-5): EAGVAQSPRYKIIEKRQSVAFWCNPISGHATLYWYQQILGQGPKLLIQFQNNGVVDDSQLPKDRFSAERLKGVDSTLKIQPAKLEDSAVYLCASSSSGLAGRRETQYFGPGTRLLVL.

The chain joins TRBV27 to TRBJ2-1; 7 bases align to TRBD1. Germline CDR1 MNHEY, CDR2 SMNVEV (reference sequence). The V segment lost 5 bases and the J segment 3 bases; nucleotides outside the gene matches: 10. CDR3 length: 16 residues. The CDR3 spells CASSGRYRGRYNEQFF. The DNA for the CDR3 is TGTGCCAGCAGTGGAAGGTACAGGGGCCGCTACAATGAGCAGTTCTTC.

J is TRBJ2-4 and V is TRBV5-1, with a weak D call TRBD2 (6 bases). V was pared by 4 bases and J by 4 bases, with 21 bases between. The CDR3 has 17 amino acids. Per the germline V gene, CDR1 is SGHRS and CDR2 is YFSETQ. CDR3 DNA: TGCGCCAGCAGCCGTAGTCCCACCGGGAGCCAAAAAAACATTCAGTACTTC. This sequence encodes CASSRSPTGSQKNIQYF.

The V gene is TRBV10-3, the J gene TRBJ2-2, with 10 bases lining up with TRBD2. CDR1 is ENHRY and CDR2 is SYGVKD in the germline V gene. The CDR3 spans 15 residues. After removal of 10 bases from V and 2 bases from J, the junction contained 7 bases not matched to a gene. DNA of the CDR3: TGTGCCACCAGGAGCGGGGGGGGTAACACCGGGGAGCTGTTTTTT. This gives the protein CATRSGGGNTGELFF.

As to this clone: Additional DNA sequences in this sample encode the identical CDR3. The rearrangement uses TRBV18 and TRBJ2-5, with unresolved D. Germline V gene lookup returns CDR1 KGHSH and CDR2 LQKENI. Trimming took off 2 bases at V and 4 bases at J, with 8 bases between the two ends. This CDR3 region has 13 residues. CDR3 bases: TGTGCCAGCTCACCAGGTGACGGAGAGACCCAGTACTTC. Its translation: CASSPGDGETQYF.

This sequence joins TRBV5-1 and TRBJ2-5; 8 positions agree with TRBD2. The CDR3 contains 12 residues. V lost 5 bases to trimming and J lost 4 bases; unmatched junction nucleotides: 1. Germline CDR1 and CDR2: SGHRS and YFSETQ. CDR3 residues: CASRREGETQYF. The DNA for the CDR3 is TGCGCCAGCAGACGGGAGGGAGAGACCCAGTACTTC.

CDR3 loop: CASSLGVNSRRYTF. CDR3 DNA sequence: TGTGCCAGCAGTTTAGGCGTAAACTCTCGACGCTACACCTTC. The chain links TRBV28 to TRBJ1-2; D remains unclear. Germline values: CDR1 MDHEN, CDR2 SYDVKM. V dropped 2 bases and J dropped 9 bases, with 16 bases sitting between them. The CDR3 covers 14 residues.

This clone appeared once. This chain uses TRBV28 with TRBJ2-1, with a possible D match to TRBD1 (6 bases). The CDR3 consists of 14 residues. The V gene lost 3 bases and the J gene lost 7 bases, with 13 bases spanning the gap. CDR1 is MDHEN, CDR2 SYDVKM, per germline. The CDR3 sequence: CASSLMGAWNEQFF. In nucleotides, the CDR3 is TGTGCCAGCAGTTTGATGGGGGCCTGGAATGAGCAGTTCTTC.

The chain employs TRBV29-1 and TRBJ1-5, with a weak D call TRBD1 (6 bases). V shed 4 bases and J shed 6 bases, with 13 bases lying between them. Germline assignment: CDR1 SQVTM and CDR2 ANQGSEA. CDR3 size: 13 residues. The CDR3 protein is CSVGWDISQPQHF. The CDR3 nucleotides are TGCAGCGTTGGGTGGGACATTAGTCAGCCCCAGCATTTT. The whole variable domain, filled in from reference TRBV29-1 and TRBJ1-5, reads SAVISQKPSRDICQRGTSLTIQCQVDSQVTMMFWYRQQPGQSLTLIATANQGSEATYESGFVIDKFPISRPNLTFSTLTVSNMSPEDSSIYLCSVGWDISQPQHFGDGTRLSIL.

The chain recombines TRBV27 with TRBJ2-7; 8 positions agree with TRBD2. V lost 1 base to trimming and J lost 2 bases; unmatched junction nucleotides: 7. Germline assignment: CDR1 MNHEY and CDR2 SMNVEV (reference sequence). The CDR3 covers 16 residues. CDR3 loop: CASSLFSGTNTYEQYF. The CDR3 DNA is TGTGCCAGCAGTTTATTTAGCGGGACTAACACCTACGAGCAGTACTTC.

This chain uses TRBV27 with TRBJ1-5, with 7 bases lining up with TRBD1. CDR1 MNHEY and CDR2 SMNVEV come from the germline V gene (reference sequence). This CDR3 is 18 amino acids long. J was trimmed by 2 bases and V by 6 bases; bases with no gene match: 16. The CDR3 region is CASSPTSRGLARNQPQHF. The CDR3 DNA is TGTGCCAGCAGCCCTACGTCCAGGGGGTTAGCGCGCAATCAGCCCCAGCATTTT.

V and J are TRBV2 and TRBJ2-3; 10 bases agree with TRBD1. Germline values: CDR1 SNHLY, CDR2 FYNNEI. The length of the CDR3 is 17 residues. With 6 bases clipped from V and 1 base from J, the junction kept 10 bases outside the gene matches. The CDR3 DNA reads TGTGCCAGCAGACCCGGGACAGGGGTAAGAGGCACAGATACGCAGTATTTT. This codes for CASRPGTGVRGTDTQYF.

The J gene is TRBJ2-7, the V gene TRBV28; weak D call: TRBD1 (6 bases). The CDR3 length is 14 residues. From germline, CDR1 is MDHEN and CDR2 SYDVKM. Deletions cut 2 bases from V and 4 bases from J, with 12 bases between. The CDR3 coding sequence is TGTGCCAGCAGTTTAAGGGGGAATTGGTACGAGCAGTACTTC. Residues: CASSLRGNWYEQYF.

The chain joins TRBV4-3 to TRBJ1-4; 8 bases map to TRBD1. This CDR3 has 18 residues. Trimming at V came to 0 bases and at J to 8 bases, leaving 14 bases not matched to a gene. CDR1 is LGHNA and CDR2 is YSLEER in the germline V gene. This CDR3 is CASSQEGQGARADEKLFF. The CDR3 DNA is TGCGCCAGCAGCCAAGAAGGTCAGGGGGCTCGGGCCGACGAAAAACTGTTTTTT.

The chain links TRBV6-5 to TRBJ2-7; D possibly corresponds to TRBD2 (6 bases). The V end was cut by 2 bases, the J end by 0 bases, with 11 bases between. Germline V CDR1 and CDR2: MNHEY, SVGAGI. The CDR3 is 15 residues long. The CDR3: CASSYGGESSYEQYF. The CDR3 DNA reads TGTGCCAGCAGTTACGGCGGGGAAAGCTCCTACGAGCAGTACTTC.

This chain connects TRBV5-1 to TRBJ2-2, with 11 bases identical to TRBD2. Trimming cost V 4 bases and J 3 bases; bases outside gene matches: 8. Germline V lookup: CDR1 SGHRS, CDR2 YFSETQ. The CDR3 sequence is 17 residues long. This CDR3 is CASSADPGLADTGELFF. The CDR3 nucleotides are TGCGCCAGCAGCGCGGATCCGGGACTAGCGGACACCGGGGAGCTGTTTTTT.

The V and J genes are TRBV4-1 and TRBJ2-7; tentative D call: TRBD1 (7 bases). Between the trimmed V and J ends, which lost 4 bases and 2 bases, there was a span of 12 bases. CDR1 is MGHRA, CDR2 YSYEKL, per germline. The CDR3 runs to 14 residues. The CDR3 spells CASSPPGGPYEQYF. The CDR3, as DNA: TGCGCCAGCAGCCCGCCAGGGGGGCCCTACGAGCAGTACTTC.

The chain joins TRBV11-2 to TRBJ2-1; TRBD2 agrees at 8 bases. Germline V lookup: CDR1 SGHAT, CDR2 FQNNGV. The CDR3 contains 16 residues. Trimming removed 1 base from V and 9 bases from J; junction bases left unmatched: 11. The CDR3 reads CASSLVGWDREGEQFF. CDR3 nucleotide sequence: TGTGCCAGCAGCTTAGTGGGGTGGGACCGGGAGGGTGAGCAGTTCTTC.

This chain links TRBV7-9 with TRBJ2-1, with 11 bases fitting TRBD1. The V and J ends lost 5 bases and 5 bases, in that order; junction bases with no gene match: 8. This CDR3 is 16 amino acids long. CDR1 is SEHNR and CDR2 is FQNEAQ in the germline V gene (reference sequence). The CDR3 sequence: CASSRLDRGHNNEQFF. The CDR3 nucleotides read TGTGCCAGCAGCCGCCTGGACAGGGGGCACAACAATGAGCAGTTCTTC.

The V call is TRBV6-1, the J call TRBJ1-2, with 8 bases that match TRBD1. After removal of 4 bases from V and 5 bases from J, the junction contained 9 bases not matched to a gene. The CDR3 is made up of 15 amino acids. Per the germline V gene, CDR1 is MNHNS and CDR2 is SASEGT. CDR3 nucleotides: TGTGCCAGCAGTGCCGACAGGGGACGATTTTATGGCTACACCTTC. The encoded protein is CASSADRGRFYGYTF.

Regarding this clone: The sample has other DNA sequences that encode this CDR3 too. The chain combines TRBV5-1 with TRBJ1-1; D not resolved. V lost 0 bases and J 3 bases, leaving 9 bases between the germline ends. Germline V gene sequence: CDR1 SGHRS, CDR2 YFSETQ. CDR3 length: 14 residues. This chain's CDR3 is CASSLDGMDTEAFF. CDR3 DNA: TGCGCCAGCAGCTTGGACGGCATGGACACTGAAGCTTTCTTT.